The source of this T cell receptor beta chain is a study of response to subunit inactivated influenza vaccine. TCRdb re-called the RT-PCR reads with MiXCR, one entry per CDR3 protein. The sample yields about 780,000 distinct CDR3 sequences, less than 20% seen once. J was trimmed by 7 bases and V by 7 bases; bases with no gene match: 2. The CDR3 is made up of 13 amino acids. This clonotype has only a few counts. The TCR was taken from a man over 45 who received an inactivated influenza vaccine. The sequenced sample was PBMCs from blood, obtained 4 to 6 days after vaccination. V usage is TRBV12-3 or TRBV12-4 and J usage is TRBJ2-2; 11 bases fit TRBD2. In DNA form, the CDR3 reads TGTGCCAGCATCGGACTAGCGGGCGGGGAGCTGTTTTTT. Translating gives CASIGLAGGELFF.